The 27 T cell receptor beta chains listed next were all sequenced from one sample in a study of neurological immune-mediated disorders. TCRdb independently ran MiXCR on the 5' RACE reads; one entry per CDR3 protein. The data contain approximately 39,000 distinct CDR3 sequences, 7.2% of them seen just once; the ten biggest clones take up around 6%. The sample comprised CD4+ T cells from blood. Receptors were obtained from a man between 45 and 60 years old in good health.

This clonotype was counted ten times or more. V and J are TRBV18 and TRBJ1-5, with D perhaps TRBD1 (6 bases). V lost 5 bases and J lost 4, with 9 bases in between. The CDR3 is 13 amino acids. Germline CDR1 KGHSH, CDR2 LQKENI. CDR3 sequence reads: CASSTDRNQPQHF. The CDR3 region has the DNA TGTGCCAGCTCAACAGACAGGAATCAGCCCCAGCATTTT.

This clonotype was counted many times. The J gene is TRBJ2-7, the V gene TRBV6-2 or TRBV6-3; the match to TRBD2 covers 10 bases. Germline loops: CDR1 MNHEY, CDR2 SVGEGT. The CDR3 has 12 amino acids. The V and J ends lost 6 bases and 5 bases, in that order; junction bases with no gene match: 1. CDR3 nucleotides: TGTGCCAGCAGGGGGACTAGCGACGAGCAGTACTTC. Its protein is CASRGTSDEQYF.

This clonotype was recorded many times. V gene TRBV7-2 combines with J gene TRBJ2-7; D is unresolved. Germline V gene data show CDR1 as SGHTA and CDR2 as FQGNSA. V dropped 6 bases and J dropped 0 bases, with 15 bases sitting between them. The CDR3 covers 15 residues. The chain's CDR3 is CASSPGRSDSYEQYF. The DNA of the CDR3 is TGTGCCAGCAGTCCAGGAAGGTCCGACTCCTACGAGCAGTACTTC.

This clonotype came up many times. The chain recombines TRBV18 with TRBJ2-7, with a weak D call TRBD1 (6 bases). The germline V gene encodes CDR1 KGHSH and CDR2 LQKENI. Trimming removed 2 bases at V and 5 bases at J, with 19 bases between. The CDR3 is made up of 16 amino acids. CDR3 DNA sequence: TGTGCCAGCTCACCAGTGATCAGGGGCAGTGGAAACGAGCAGTACTTC. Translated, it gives CASSPVIRGSGNEQYF.

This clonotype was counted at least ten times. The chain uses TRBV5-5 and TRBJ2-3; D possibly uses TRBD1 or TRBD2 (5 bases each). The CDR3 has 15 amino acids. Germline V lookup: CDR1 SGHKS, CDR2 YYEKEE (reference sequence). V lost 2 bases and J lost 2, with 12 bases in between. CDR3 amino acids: CASSFSVGPTDTQYF. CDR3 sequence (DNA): TGTGCCAGCAGCTTTAGCGTGGGACCCACAGATACGCAGTATTTT.

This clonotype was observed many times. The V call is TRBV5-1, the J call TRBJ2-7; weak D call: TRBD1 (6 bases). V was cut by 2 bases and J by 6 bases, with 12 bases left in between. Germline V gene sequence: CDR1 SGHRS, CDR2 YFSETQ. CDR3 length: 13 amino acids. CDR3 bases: TGCGCCAGCAGCTTACAGGGCATAGGCGAGCAGTACTTC. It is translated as CASSLQGIGEQYF. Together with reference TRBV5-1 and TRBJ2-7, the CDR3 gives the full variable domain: KAGVTQTPRYLIKTRGQQVTLSCSPISGHRSVSWYQQTPGQGLQFLFEYFSETQRNKGNFPGRFSGRQFSNSRSEMNVSTLELGDSALYLCASSLQGIGEQYFGPGTRLTVT.

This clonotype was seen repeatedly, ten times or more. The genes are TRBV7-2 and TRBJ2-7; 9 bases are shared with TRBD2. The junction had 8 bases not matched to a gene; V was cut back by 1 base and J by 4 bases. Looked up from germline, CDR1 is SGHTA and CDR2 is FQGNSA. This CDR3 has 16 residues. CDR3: CASSLGPAGGLYEQYF. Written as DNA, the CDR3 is TGTGCCAGCAGCTTAGGGCCAGCGGGAGGACTATACGAGCAGTACTTC.

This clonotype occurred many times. The DNA of the CDR3 is TGTGCCACGGCTAGCGGGTACCAAGAGACCCAGTACTTC. Amino acid sequence: CATASGYQETQYF. V gene TRBV10-3 combines with J gene TRBJ2-5; 8 bases agree with TRBD2. V lost 10 bases, J lost 0 bases, and 4 bases stayed unmatched. Germline V CDR1 and CDR2: ENHRY, SYGVKD. The CDR3 runs 13 residues.

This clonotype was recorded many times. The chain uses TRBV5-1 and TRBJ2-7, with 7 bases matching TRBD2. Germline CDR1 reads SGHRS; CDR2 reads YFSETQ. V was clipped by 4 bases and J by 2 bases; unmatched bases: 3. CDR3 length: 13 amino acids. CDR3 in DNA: TGCGCCAGCAGCGAAGGGACTACCTACGAGCAGTACTTC. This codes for CASSEGTTYEQYF.

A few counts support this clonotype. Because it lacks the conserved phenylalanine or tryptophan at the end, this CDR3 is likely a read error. The CDR3 region has the DNA TGTGCCAGCAGTTCGGGACAGTTGCAAGAGACCCAGTACGGC. It codes for CASSSGQLQETQYG. The rearrangement uses TRBV12-3 or TRBV12-4 and TRBJ2-5, with TRBD1 matching over 7 bases. J lost 2 bases, V lost 4 bases, and 4 bases had no gene match. CDR3 length: 14 amino acids.

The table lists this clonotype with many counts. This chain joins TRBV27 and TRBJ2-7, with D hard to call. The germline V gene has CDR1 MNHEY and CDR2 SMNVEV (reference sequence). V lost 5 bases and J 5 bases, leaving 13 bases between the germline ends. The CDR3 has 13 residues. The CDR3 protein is CASSPPGANEQYF. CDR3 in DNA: TGTGCCAGCAGTCCCCCGGGTGCGAACGAGCAGTACTTC.

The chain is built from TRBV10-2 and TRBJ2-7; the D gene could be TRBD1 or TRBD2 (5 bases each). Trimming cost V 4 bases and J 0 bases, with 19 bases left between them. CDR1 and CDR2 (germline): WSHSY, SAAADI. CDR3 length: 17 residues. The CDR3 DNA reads TGCGCCAGCAGTGGACCGGTCAGGGAGCGGAGCTCCTACGAGCAGTACTTC. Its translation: CASSGPVRERSSYEQYF.

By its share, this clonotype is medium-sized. The CDR3 DNA sequence: TGTGCCAGCAGCCAAGGTGGTAGCTTCTACGAGCAGTACTTC. Translating it yields CASSQGGSFYEQYF. The genes are TRBV14 and TRBJ2-7; no clear D gene. V lost 1 base and J lost 3, with 10 bases in between. The germline gives CDR1 SGHDN, CDR2 FVKESK. The CDR3 consists of 14 residues. Using reference TRBV14 and TRBJ2-7 for the parts outside the CDR3, the full variable domain is EAGVTQFPSHSVIEKGQTVTLRCDPISGHDNLYWYRRVMGKEIKFLLHFVKESKQDESGMPNNRFLAERTGGTYSTLKVQPAELEDSGVYFCASSQGGSFYEQYFGPGTRLTVT.

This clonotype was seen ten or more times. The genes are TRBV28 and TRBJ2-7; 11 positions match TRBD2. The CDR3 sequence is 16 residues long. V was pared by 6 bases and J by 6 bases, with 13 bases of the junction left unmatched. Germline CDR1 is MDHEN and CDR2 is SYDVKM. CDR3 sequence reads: CASSPPDTSGSGEQYF. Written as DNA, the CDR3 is TGTGCCAGCAGCCCACCGGATACTAGCGGGAGTGGCGAGCAGTACTTC.

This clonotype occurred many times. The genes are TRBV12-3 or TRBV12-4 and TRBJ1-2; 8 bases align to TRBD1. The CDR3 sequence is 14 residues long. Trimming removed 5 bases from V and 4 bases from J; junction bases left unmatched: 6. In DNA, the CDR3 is TGTGCCAGCAGTCGACAGGGGAAGAGCTATGGCTACACCTTC. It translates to CASSRQGKSYGYTF.

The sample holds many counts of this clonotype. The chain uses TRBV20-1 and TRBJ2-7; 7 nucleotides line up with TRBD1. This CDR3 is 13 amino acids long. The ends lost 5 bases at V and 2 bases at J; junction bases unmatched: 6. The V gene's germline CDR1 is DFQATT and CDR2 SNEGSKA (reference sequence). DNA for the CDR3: TGCAGTGCTTCCCGACAGGGAACCTACGAGCAGTACTTC. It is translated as CSASRQGTYEQYF.

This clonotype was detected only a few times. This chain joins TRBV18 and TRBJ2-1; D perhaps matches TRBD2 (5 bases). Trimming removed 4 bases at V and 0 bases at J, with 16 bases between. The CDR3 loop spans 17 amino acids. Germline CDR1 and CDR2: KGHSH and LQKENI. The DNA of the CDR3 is TGTGCCAGCTCACTTGGGAGAGCCCGGAGCTCCTACAATGAGCAGTTCTTC. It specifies CASSLGRARSSYNEQFF.

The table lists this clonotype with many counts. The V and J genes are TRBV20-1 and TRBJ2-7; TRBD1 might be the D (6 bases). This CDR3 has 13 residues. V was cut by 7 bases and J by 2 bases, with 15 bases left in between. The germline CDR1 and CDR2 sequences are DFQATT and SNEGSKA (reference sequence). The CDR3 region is CSGLDRMPYEQYF. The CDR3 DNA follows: TGCAGTGGGCTGGACAGAATGCCCTACGAGCAGTACTTC.

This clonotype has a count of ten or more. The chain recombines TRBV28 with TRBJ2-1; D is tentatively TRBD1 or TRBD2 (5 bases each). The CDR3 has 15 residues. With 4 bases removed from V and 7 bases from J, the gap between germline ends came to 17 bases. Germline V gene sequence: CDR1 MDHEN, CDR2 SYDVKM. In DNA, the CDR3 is TGTGCCAGCAGTTCGGGTAGGAGGCAGGGTAATGAGCAGTTCTTC. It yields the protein CASSSGRRQGNEQFF. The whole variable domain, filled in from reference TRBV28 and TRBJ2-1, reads DVKVTQSSRYLVKRTGEKVFLECVQDMDHENMFWYRQDPGLGLRLIYFSYDVKMKEKGDIPEGYSVSREKKERFSLILESASTNQTSMYLCASSSGRRQGNEQFFGPGTRLTVL.

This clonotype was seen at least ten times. This CDR3 is CASSSSGLAGYTQYF. CDR3 nucleotides: TGTGCCAGCAGCTCCAGCGGACTAGCGGGATATACGCAGTATTTT. The rearrangement uses TRBV7-9 and TRBJ2-3; TRBD2 matches at 12 bases. Looked up from germline, CDR1 is SEHNR and CDR2 is FQNEAQ (reference sequence). The CDR3 runs to 15 residues. V lost 4 bases and J lost 7; bases outside the gene matches: 6.

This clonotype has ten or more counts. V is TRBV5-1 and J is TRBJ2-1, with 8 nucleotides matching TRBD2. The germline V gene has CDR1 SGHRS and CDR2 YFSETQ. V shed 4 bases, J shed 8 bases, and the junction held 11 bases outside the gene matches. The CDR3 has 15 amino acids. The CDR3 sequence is CASSPTGGGRYEQFF. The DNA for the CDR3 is TGCGCCAGCAGCCCTACCGGCGGGGGGCGGTATGAGCAGTTCTTC.

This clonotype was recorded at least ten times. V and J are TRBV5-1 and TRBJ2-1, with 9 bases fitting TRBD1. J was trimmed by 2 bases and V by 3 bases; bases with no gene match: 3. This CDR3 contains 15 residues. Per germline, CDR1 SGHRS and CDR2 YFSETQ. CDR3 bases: TGCGCCAGCAGCTATGGACAGGGGACCTACAATGAGCAGTTCTTC. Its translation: CASSYGQGTYNEQFF.

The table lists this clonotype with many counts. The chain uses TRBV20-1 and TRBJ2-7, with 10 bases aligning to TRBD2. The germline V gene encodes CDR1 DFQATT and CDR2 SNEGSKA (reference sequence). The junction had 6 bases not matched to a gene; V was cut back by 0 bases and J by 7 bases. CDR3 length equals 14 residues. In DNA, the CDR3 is TGCAGTGCTAGAGAAAGCGGGAGGGTGTGGGAGCAGTACTTC. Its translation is CSARESGRVWEQYF.

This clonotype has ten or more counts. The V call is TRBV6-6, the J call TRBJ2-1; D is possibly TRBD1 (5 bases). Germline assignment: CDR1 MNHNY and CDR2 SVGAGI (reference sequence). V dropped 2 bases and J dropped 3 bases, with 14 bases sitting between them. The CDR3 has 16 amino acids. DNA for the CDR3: TGTGCCAGCAGTTACCGCAGGGTAGGGGACTACAATGAGCAGTTCTTC. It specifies CASSYRRVGDYNEQFF.

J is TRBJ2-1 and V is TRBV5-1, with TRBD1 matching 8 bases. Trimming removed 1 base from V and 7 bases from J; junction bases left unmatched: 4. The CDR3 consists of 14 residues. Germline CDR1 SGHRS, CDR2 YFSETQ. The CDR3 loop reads CASSLTGGLNEQFF. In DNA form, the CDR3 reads TGCGCCAGCAGCTTGACAGGGGGACTTAATGAGCAGTTCTTC.

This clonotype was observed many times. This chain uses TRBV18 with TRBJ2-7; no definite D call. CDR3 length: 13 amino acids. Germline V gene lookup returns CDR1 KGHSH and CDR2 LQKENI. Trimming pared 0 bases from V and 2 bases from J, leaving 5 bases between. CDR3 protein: CASSPPGTYEQYF. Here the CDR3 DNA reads TGTGCCAGCTCACCACCAGGGACCTACGAGCAGTACTTC.

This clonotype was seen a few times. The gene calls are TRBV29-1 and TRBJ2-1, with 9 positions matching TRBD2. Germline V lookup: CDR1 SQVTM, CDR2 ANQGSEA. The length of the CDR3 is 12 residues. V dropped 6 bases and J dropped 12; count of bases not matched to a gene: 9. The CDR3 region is CSVRKREAGQFF. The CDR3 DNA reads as TGCAGCGTCCGAAAGCGGGAGGCAGGGCAGTTCTTC.